This TCR beta chain was sequenced for a study of shared clonotypes between healthy human individuals. Looking at the study overall: Three plates each covered CD4 naive and memory; CD8 naive two, CD8 memory one.

About this clone: Its target is not known.

V shed 0 bases, J shed 4 bases, and the junction held 7 bases outside the gene matches. The CDR3 consists of 15 residues. CDR1 and CDR2 (germline): SGHRS, YFSETQ. Original methodology: As immunoSEQ supplied junction-only sequences (without quality scores), filtering differed. This table comes from immunoSEQ multiplex PCR, and its TCRdb copy is limited to in-frame clones, with some not included. The V and J calls and the clone size are those of that table, but D and trimming were determined from the DNA. The table lists about 2 million clones, roughly 94% of them singletons. Study results and caveats: Only blood was sampled; tissue repertoires likely differ. Deeper or shallower sequencing was expected to change how clonotypes are shared among donors.

The TCR comes from a young man in good health. The specimen was naive CD4+ T cells sorted from blood. Described subset: CD45RA+ positively selected. J is TRBJ2-7 and V is TRBV5-1, with TRBD1 matching 7 bases. CDR3 sequence reads: CASSLGTGQGYEQYF. Here the CDR3 DNA reads TGCGCCAGCAGCTTGGGGACAGGCCAAGGTTACGAGCAGTACTTC. Looking up the rest from reference TRBV5-1 and TRBJ2-7 gives the full variable domain: KAGVTQTPRYLIKTRGQQVTLSCSPISGHRSVSWYQQTPGQGLQFLFEYFSETQRNKGNFPGRFSGRQFSNSRSEMNVSTLELGDSALYLCASSLGTGQGYEQYFGPGTRLTVT.